Following are 27 T cell receptor beta chains from one sample sequenced in a study of shared clonotypes between healthy human individuals. Sequencing was performed with immunoSEQ multiplex PCR; in TCRdb, only in-frame clones are kept and a portion is missing. The sample has nearly 1,000,000 clones, 76% seen once. Sequencing was performed on memory CD4+ T cells sorted from blood. Subset meaning: CD45RA-negative fraction. The receptors derive from a man aged 18 to 30 in good health.

The J gene is TRBJ2-7, the V gene TRBV27; 8 nucleotides align to TRBD1. This CDR3 is 19 amino acids long. V lost 2 bases to trimming and J lost 0 bases; unmatched junction nucleotides: 15. Germline-derived CDR1 and CDR2 are MNHEY and SMNVEV (reference sequence). CDR3 coding DNA: TGTGCCAGCAGTTTAAGGCAACCGGGACAGGATACTTCCTCCTACGAGCAGTACTTC. Residues: CASSLRQPGQDTSSYEQYF.

V usage is TRBV6-6 and J usage is TRBJ1-3; D perhaps matches TRBD1 (6 bases). The length of the CDR3 is 16 residues. V dropped 5 bases and J dropped 4 bases, with 18 bases sitting between them. Germline CDR1 reads MNHNY; CDR2 reads SVGAGI (reference sequence). The CDR3 reads CASSQNRELEGNTIYF. DNA for the CDR3: TGTGCCAGCAGTCAAAACAGGGAATTGGAAGGAAACACCATATATTTT.

The chain recombines TRBV19 with TRBJ1-2; a weak D match, TRBD1 (5 bases). Trimming left V 5 bases short and J 4 bases short, with 11 bases between. The CDR3 length is 13 residues. The germline V gene has CDR1 LNHDA and CDR2 SQIVND (reference sequence). As DNA, the CDR3 is TGTGCCAGTAGTCGACAGTCAACCTATGGCTACACCTTC. Translated: CASSRQSTYGYTF.

This clone was seen at least ten times. This sequence joins TRBV6-1 and TRBJ1-2; D is uncertain. This CDR3 is 13 amino acids long. The V end lost 1 base, the J end lost 7 bases, and 10 bases lay between the germline ends. Germline V lookup: CDR1 MNHNS, CDR2 SASEGT. CDR3 in DNA: TGTGCCAGCAGTGAAGGGGGATTCGCTGGCTACACCTTC. It encodes CASSEGGFAGYTF.

The V gene is TRBV30, the J gene TRBJ2-5; the D gene is possibly TRBD2 (6 bases). V was shortened by 3 bases and J by 2 bases, with 13 bases between the two germline ends. The CDR3 runs 14 residues. Germline V CDR1 and CDR2: GTSNPN, SVGIG (reference sequence). This CDR3 reads CAWRYIGGQETQYF. In DNA form, the CDR3 reads TGTGCCTGGAGGTATATCGGAGGGCAAGAGACCCAGTACTTC.

V is TRBV6-5 and J is TRBJ2-1; D not certain. This CDR3 region has 16 residues. Germline CDR1 is MNHEY and CDR2 is SVGAGI. Between the trimmed V and J ends, which lost 0 bases and 0 bases, there was a span of 9 bases. The CDR3 here is CASSYSGKSSYNEQFF. Written as DNA, the CDR3 is TGTGCCAGCAGTTACTCGGGGAAGAGCTCCTACAATGAGCAGTTCTTC.

A note on this clone: At one end, the junction sequence differs from germline, possibly due to a read error. V is TRBV7-9 and J is TRBJ2-1; D remains ambiguous. This CDR3 is built from 12 residues. CDR1 and CDR2 from the germline V gene are SEHNR and FQNEAQ (reference sequence). The CDR3 nucleotides read TGTGCCAGCAGCTTAGAAGACAAAGAGCAGTTCTTC. This encodes CASSLEDKEQFF.

This clone was detected once. V gene TRBV28 combines with J gene TRBJ1-1, with D uncertain. The CDR3 is made up of 16 amino acids. Trimming shortened V by 5 bases and J by 0 bases, and 16 bases separated the two germline ends. The germline V gene encodes CDR1 MDHEN and CDR2 SYDVKM. In DNA form, the CDR3 reads TGTGCCAGCAGTCCACGGCTCTGGCGCATGAACACTGAAGCTTTCTTT. It is translated as CASSPRLWRMNTEAFF.

Details on this clone: Other DNA sequences within the sample encode an identical CDR3. The chain is built from TRBV5-4 and TRBJ2-3, with 12 bases identical to TRBD2. The V and J ends lost 3 bases and 3 bases, in that order; junction bases with no gene match: 5. The CDR3 consists of 16 residues. CDR1 is SGHNT and CDR2 is YYREEE in the germline V gene (reference sequence). The DNA for the CDR3 is TGTGCCAGCAGCTCTCTGACTAGCGGGAGTACAGATACGCAGTATTTT. Amino acid sequence: CASSSLTSGSTDTQYF.

The rearrangement joins TRBV7-9 to TRBJ1-2, with TRBD1 matching over 8 bases. Germline V gene sequence: CDR1 SEHNR, CDR2 FQNEAQ (reference sequence). The V gene end was trimmed by 5 bases and the J gene end by 6 bases; junction bases not matched to a gene: 11. This CDR3 region has 15 residues. CDR3 bases: TGTGCCAGCAGCACGAGGACACTACAGGGGGATGGCTACACCTTC. Translation: CASSTRTLQGDGYTF.

This clone was picked up many times. One end of the junction does not line up with germline, which may come from a read error. Other DNA sequences from this sample encode an identical CDR3 as well. The chain carries TRBV7-7 and TRBJ2-5, with 8 bases that match TRBD2. Germline V gives CDR1 SSHAT, CDR2 FNYEAQ (reference sequence). The CDR3 runs 15 residues. The CDR3 DNA reads TGTGCTAGCAGCTTAGTCGGGGGGGTTGAGGAGACCCAGTACTTC. This sequence encodes CASSLVGGVEETQYF.

The chain is built from TRBV10-3 and TRBJ1-1; no clear D. Germline CDR1 is ENHRY and CDR2 is SYGVKD. Trimming shortened V by 5 bases and J by 0 bases, and 7 bases separated the two germline ends. The CDR3 is made up of 13 amino acids. CDR3 sequence: CAISTPMNTEAFF. CDR3 nucleotides: TGTGCCATCAGTACACCTATGAACACTGAAGCTTTCTTT.

The CDR3 nucleotides read TGTGCCAGCAGTGCCCAAACAGGAGCGGGCAATCAGCCCCAGCATTTT. The encoded protein is CASSAQTGAGNQPQHF. This sequence joins TRBV6-1 and TRBJ1-5; D may be TRBD1 (5 bases). The germline V gene has CDR1 MNHNS and CDR2 SASEGT. V dropped 4 bases and J dropped 2 bases, with 15 bases sitting between them. This CDR3 region has 16 residues.

V usage is TRBV28 and J usage is TRBJ2-1; 8 nucleotides agree with TRBD2. CDR3 length: 12 amino acids. CDR1 is MDHEN, CDR2 SYDVKM, per germline. Unmatched junction bases numbered 6, after V lost 8 bases and J lost 9 bases. In nucleotides, the CDR3 is TGTGCCAGCCCAAGTCGGGGGGGTGAGCAGTTCTTC. Its translation: CASPSRGGEQFF.

V usage is TRBV30 and J usage is TRBJ1-6; TRBD1 is a possible D gene (5 bases). The CDR3 is 12 residues long. Trimming pared 3 bases from V and 9 bases from J, leaving 9 bases between. CDR1 is GTSNPN, CDR2 SVGIG, per germline (reference sequence). The CDR3 DNA is TGTGCCTGGAGGCAGAGGGGTTCACCCCTCCACTTT. Amino acid sequence: CAWRQRGSPLHF.

This clone was counted once. The genes are TRBV4-2 and TRBJ2-7; TRBD2 aligns across 13 bases. This CDR3 is 15 amino acids long. V was clipped by 4 bases and J by 9 bases; unmatched bases: 9. Germline-derived CDR1 and CDR2 are LGHNA and YNFKEQ. In nucleotides, the CDR3 is TGTGCCAGCAGCCCGCCGGGGACTAGCGGGGTCCCGCAGTACTTC. Translating it yields CASSPPGTSGVPQYF.

The chain employs TRBV6-5 and TRBJ2-7, with unresolved D. Per the germline V gene, CDR1 is MNHEY and CDR2 is SVGAGI. The CDR3 runs 13 residues. The V end was cut by 1 base, the J end by 1 base, with 5 bases between. The CDR3 DNA sequence: TGTGCCAGCAGTTACTTGGAATCCTACGAGCAGTACTTC. Protein product: CASSYLESYEQYF.

The CDR3 nucleotides read TGTGCCAGCAGACCCGGGGCTAACTATGGCTACACCTTC. Protein sequence: CASRPGANYGYTF. This chain uses TRBV27 with TRBJ1-2, with no clear D. CDR1 and CDR2 from the germline V gene are MNHEY and SMNVEV (reference sequence). CDR3 length: 13 residues. V shed 6 bases and J shed 0 bases, with 8 bases lying between them.

The V gene is TRBV10-1, the J gene TRBJ2-5, with TRBD2 matching 7 bases. Germline CDR1 and CDR2: WNHNN and SYGVQD (reference sequence). This CDR3 spans 16 amino acids. J gave up 5 bases and V 2 bases, and 11 bases lay outside the gene matches. In nucleotides, the CDR3 is TGCGCCAGCAGTGAGCCTAGTCTAGCGGCGGGGGAGACCCAGTACTTC. Its translation: CASSEPSLAAGETQYF.

The rearrangement uses TRBV30 and TRBJ2-7, with 13 nucleotides matching TRBD2. This CDR3 is built from 16 residues. From germline, CDR1 is GTSNPN and CDR2 SVGIG (reference sequence). Trimming at V came to 2 bases and at J to 7 bases, leaving 11 bases not matched to a gene. The CDR3 DNA reads as TGTGCCTGGAGTCCCCTACTAGCGGGAGGGCCTCGAGAGCAGTACTTC. Translated: CAWSPLLAGGPREQYF.

The chain couples TRBV5-6 to TRBJ1-1, with D hard to call. CDR1 is SGHDT, CDR2 YYEEEE, per germline. The CDR3 has 14 amino acids. Trimming cost V 8 bases and J 5 bases, with 19 bases left between them. DNA for the CDR3: TGTGCCAGTAGGAACGAGGCGACTAGAACTGAAGCTTTCTTT. Encoded protein: CASRNEATRTEAFF.

This clone was counted a few times. The chain couples TRBV30 to TRBJ1-2; TRBD1 agrees at 12 bases. Germline CDR1 and CDR2: GTSNPN and SVGIG (reference sequence). The CDR3 spans 16 residues. The V gene end was trimmed by 4 bases and the J gene end by 7 bases; junction bases not matched to a gene: 13. CDR3: CAWNEGDRGPSGGYTF. CDR3 nucleotide sequence: TGTGCCTGGAACGAGGGGGACAGGGGGCCTTCCGGTGGCTACACCTTC.

This clone has a single count. This rearrangement joins TRBV5-1 to TRBJ1-1; D unresolved. V was trimmed by 0 bases and J by 1 base, leaving 13 bases between them. The V gene's germline CDR1 is SGHRS and CDR2 YFSETQ. The CDR3 loop spans 16 amino acids. The CDR3 nucleotides read TGCGCCAGCAGCTTGGTTGCCGGGGTTGGGAACACTGAAGCTTTCTTT. Residues: CASSLVAGVGNTEAFF.

This clone was observed a few times. The chain links TRBV2 to TRBJ1-6, with D possibly TRBD1 on 6 matching bases. The V and J ends lost 9 bases and 5 bases respectively, with 14 bases between them. CDR3 length: 14 amino acids. Germline values: CDR1 SNHLY, CDR2 FYNNEI. For the CDR3, the DNA is TGTGCCAGTGGGGGCGGGCAAGATAATTCACCCCTCCACTTT. This codes for CASGGGQDNSPLHF.

Details on this clone: Other DNA sequences from this sample encode an identical CDR3 as well. The rearrangement uses TRBV7-3 and TRBJ2-5; unclear D gene. V was shortened by 1 base and J by 4 bases, with 7 bases between the two germline ends. Germline loops: CDR1 SGHTA, CDR2 FQGTGA. The CDR3 runs 13 residues. In DNA, the CDR3 is TGTGCCAGCAGCTTAAATTGGGGAGAGACCCAGTACTTC. Protein: CASSLNWGETQYF.

The chain's CDR3 is CASTTPAGSGNTIYF. The DNA of the CDR3 is TGTGCCAGCACGACCCCCGCTGGCTCTGGAAACACCATATATTTT. The genes are TRBV7-2 and TRBJ1-3; no firm D call. Trimming pared 7 bases from V and 0 bases from J, leaving 13 bases between. This CDR3 region has 15 residues. Germline lookup yields CDR1 SGHTA and CDR2 FQGNSA.

The chain employs TRBV29-1 and TRBJ2-7, with no clear D. V was clipped by 5 bases and J by 0 bases, with 17 bases between them. The CDR3 is 15 amino acids. Per the germline V gene, CDR1 is SQVTM and CDR2 is ANQGSEA. The CDR3 loop is CSVHTGLDSSYEQYF. The CDR3 nucleotides read TGCAGCGTTCATACGGGCTTGGATAGCTCCTACGAGCAGTACTTC.